Below, one TCR beta chain is given with its context. The data belong to a study of identical twins. Unique molecular identifiers were present on the cDNA, and a universal primer site came from template switching. Via MiXCR, TCRdb re-called the 5' RACE reads, giving one row per CDR3 protein. The profile covers hundreds of thousands of distinct CDR3 sequences, with 24% appearing a single time and just under 3% taken by the ten largest. The V and J ends lost 4 bases and 5 bases, in that order; junction bases with no gene match: 11. The CDR3 contains 17 residues. The germline CDR1 and CDR2 sequences are LGHNA and YSLEER. The sample also formed part of further work on T cells expressing NK-cell markers.

The TCR was taken from a woman aged 18 to 35 in good health. V is TRBV4-3 and J is TRBJ2-3; 11 nucleotides match TRBD2. Specimen: CD4+ T cells sorted from blood. CDR3 amino acids: CASSPDETSGKLDTQYF. The CDR3 nucleotides read TGCGCCAGCAGCCCCGACGAGACTAGCGGGAAGTTAGATACGCAGTATTTT.